The next 31 T cell receptor beta chains were all read from a single sample in a study of blood T cell repertoires in COVID-19. Profiled with immunoSEQ multiplex PCR; TCRdb holds only in-frame clones, not every one. The profile covers 210,000 or so clones, with about 92% appearing a single time and more than 0.95% taken by the ten largest. The sample taken for sequencing was peripheral blood. These TCRs come from a man aged 25-45 years with acute or convalescent COVID-19.

The chain recombines TRBV19 with TRBJ2-1; 7 nucleotides line up with TRBD1. The CDR3 runs to 15 residues. Per the germline V gene, CDR1 is LNHDA and CDR2 is SQIVND (reference sequence). V gave up 4 bases and J gave up 12 bases; unmatched junction bases: 15. The CDR3 here is CASSTTGPERMGQFF. The CDR3 DNA is TGTGCCAGTAGTACGACAGGGCCAGAGCGGATGGGGCAGTTCTTC.

The chain has TRBV30 and TRBJ2-2, with D maybe TRBD1 (6 bases). The CDR3 has 12 amino acids. From germline, CDR1 is GTSNPN and CDR2 SVGIG (reference sequence). The CDR3 sequence: CAQAGTNGELFF. The CDR3 DNA sequence: TGTGCTCAGGCAGGGACAAACGGGGAGCTGTTTTTT.

The chain carries TRBV6-4 and TRBJ1-6, with D uncertain. The V gene's germline CDR1 is MRHNA and CDR2 SNTAGT. The CDR3 length is 14 residues. The V gene lost 2 bases and the J gene lost 10 bases, with 12 bases spanning the gap. The CDR3 coding sequence is TGTGCCAGCAGTGACCTCATGTTTCGGTCACCCCTCCACTTT. It translates to CASSDLMFRSPLHF.

This sequence joins TRBV19 and TRBJ2-1; 12 bases are shared with TRBD2. Germline V gives CDR1 LNHDA, CDR2 SQIVND (reference sequence). This CDR3 has 14 amino acids. V dropped 3 bases and J dropped 12; count of bases not matched to a gene: 6. CDR3 amino acids: CASSIPGTSGLQFF. CDR3 coding DNA: TGTGCCAGTAGTATCCCGGGGACTAGCGGGCTGCAGTTCTTC.

The genes are TRBV15 and TRBJ2-5; D is possibly TRBD2 (6 bases). CDR1 and CDR2 (germline): LNHNV, YYDKDF (reference sequence). Deletions cut 0 bases from V and 5 bases from J, with 10 bases between. This CDR3 has 14 residues. The CDR3 region has the DNA TGTGCCACCAGCAGAGATGGGGGACTTGAGACCCAGTACTTC. Its protein is CATSRDGGLETQYF.

This clone was detected a few times. The V gene is TRBV30, the J gene TRBJ1-3; D call uncertain. There are 15 residues in the CDR3. CDR1 is GTSNPN, CDR2 SVGIG, per germline (reference sequence). With 3 bases removed from V and 0 bases from J, the gap between germline ends came to 12 bases. The CDR3 sequence: CAWREGLISGNTIYF. DNA of the CDR3: TGTGCCTGGAGGGAAGGACTGATCTCTGGAAACACCATATATTTT.

The sample holds one count of this clone. The chain recombines TRBV15 with TRBJ1-5; D is undetermined. V lost 0 bases and J lost 4, with 7 bases in between. The CDR3 runs to 14 residues. Germline-derived CDR1 and CDR2 are LNHNV and YYDKDF (reference sequence). The DNA of the CDR3 is TGTGCCACCAGCAGAGAGGCAATTAATCAGCCCCAGCATTTT. Protein sequence: CATSREAINQPQHF.

The chain joins TRBV7-6 to TRBJ2-1; 13 nucleotides match TRBD2. V was pared by 1 base and J by 7 bases, with 4 bases of the junction left unmatched. This CDR3 has 16 amino acids. From germline, CDR1 is SGHVS and CDR2 FNYEAQ. The CDR3 protein is CASSLVGTSGINEQFF. CDR3 bases: TGTGCCAGCAGCTTAGTTGGGACTAGCGGGATAAATGAGCAGTTCTTC.

This chain joins TRBV7-2 and TRBJ1-3; D is uncertain. Trimming left V 2 bases short and J 1 base short, with 12 bases between. The length of the CDR3 is 16 residues. Germline V gene sequence: CDR1 SGHTA, CDR2 FQGNSA. The CDR3 reads CASSLSRAGSGNTIYF. DNA of the CDR3: TGTGCCAGCAGCTTATCGCGTGCGGGGTCTGGAAACACCATATATTTT.

This clone has a handful of counts. Relative to the germline gene, one junction end is altered; a read error may explain this. DNA of the CDR3: TGTGCCAGCAGCGCCCATGGTCAGGGTAGCGGGACGCGCTTC. Translating it yields CASSAHGQGSGTRF. The chain carries TRBV7-9 and TRBJ2-7; 8 bases align to TRBD2. The CDR3 spans 14 residues. Germline-derived CDR1 and CDR2 are SEHNR and FQNEAQ (reference sequence).

The V call is TRBV5-1, the J call TRBJ2-4; D unresolved. CDR3 length: 17 residues. V was clipped by 0 bases and J by 0 bases, with 13 bases between them. Germline-derived CDR1 and CDR2 are SGHRS and YFSETQ. The CDR3 sequence is CASSLGFGSVAKNIQYF. As DNA, the CDR3 is TGCGCCAGCAGCTTGGGATTCGGGTCGGTAGCCAAAAACATTCAGTACTTC.

The DNA of the CDR3 is TGTGCCACCAGTGACCACCCGGGGGGTAGCACGCCGCGGAACACTGAAGCTTTCTTT. Translated: CATSDHPGGSTPRNTEAFF. The J gene is TRBJ1-1, the V gene TRBV24-1; perhaps TRBD1 as D (5 bases). V lost 4 bases to trimming and J lost 1 base, with 24 bases between them. The CDR3 totals 19 residues. Germline V gives CDR1 KGHDR, CDR2 SFDVKD.

The V call is TRBV28, the J call TRBJ1-4; 7 bases align to TRBD1. This CDR3 has 15 residues. The V and J ends lost 4 bases and 3 bases, in that order; junction bases with no gene match: 5. Germline CDR1 and CDR2: MDHEN and SYDVKM. This CDR3 is CASSSFGTANEKLFF. CDR3 bases: TGTGCCAGCAGTTCCTTCGGGACAGCTAATGAAAAACTGTTTTTT.

The chain employs TRBV11-2 and TRBJ1-2; unclear D gene. The CDR3 runs 13 residues. Trimming took 5 bases from V and 8 from J, leaving 15 bases between them. Germline CDR1 and CDR2: SGHAT and FQNNGV. CDR3 sequence reads: CASSETRERGYTF. Here the CDR3 DNA reads TGTGCCAGCAGCGAAACGAGGGAGAGGGGCTACACCTTC.

The rearrangement joins TRBV6-1 to TRBJ1-2, with D perhaps matching TRBD1 (5 bases). This CDR3 contains 16 residues. Germline loops: CDR1 MNHNS, CDR2 SASEGT. V lost 4 bases and J 0 bases, leaving 15 bases between the germline ends. CDR3 coding DNA: TGTGCCAGCAGTGCTTACCCGGGACTGCCTAACTATGGCTACACCTTC. Protein sequence: CASSAYPGLPNYGYTF.

The rearrangement joins TRBV7-9 to TRBJ1-2; 9 bases are a match to TRBD1. The length of the CDR3 is 15 residues. The germline gives CDR1 SEHNR, CDR2 FQNEAQ (reference sequence). The trim removed 5 bases at V and 8 bases at J, leaving 12 bases unmatched. The CDR3 DNA follows: TGTGCCAGCAGCCCCGAAGGGGACAGGGTGGACGGCTACACCTTC. Its translation: CASSPEGDRVDGYTF.

CDR3 loop: CASMSPGQGNYEQYF. DNA of the CDR3: TGTGCCAGCATGTCGCCGGGACAGGGAAACTACGAGCAGTACTTC. J is TRBJ2-7 and V is TRBV28; 9 nucleotides line up with TRBD1. The CDR3 consists of 15 residues. The V gene's germline CDR1 is MDHEN and CDR2 SYDVKM. Trimming at V came to 7 bases and at J to 3 bases, leaving 10 bases not matched to a gene.

The chain carries TRBV6-5 and TRBJ2-1, with 8 bases matching TRBD2. Germline V gives CDR1 MNHEY, CDR2 SVGAGI. The CDR3 is 15 residues long. Unmatched junction bases numbered 7, after V lost 6 bases and J lost 3 bases. The CDR3 region has the DNA TGTGCCAGCAGGGGGAGACTAGCGCGCTACAATGAGCAGTTCTTC. Its protein is CASRGRLARYNEQFF.

This sequence joins TRBV11-2 and TRBJ2-2; weak D call: TRBD2 (5 bases). This CDR3 contains 14 residues. Trimming stripped 6 bases from V and 6 bases from J, with 14 bases between. Germline lookup yields CDR1 SGHAT and CDR2 FQNNGV. The CDR3 spells CASRQPGLSGELFF. The DNA for the CDR3 is TGTGCCAGCAGGCAACCTGGACTCTCCGGGGAGCTGTTTTTT.

The rearrangement uses TRBV2 and TRBJ1-2; 7 bases are shared with TRBD1. This CDR3 spans 14 amino acids. The germline V gene has CDR1 SNHLY and CDR2 FYNNEI. V dropped 4 bases and J dropped 6; count of bases not matched to a gene: 8. In nucleotides, the CDR3 is TGTGCCAGCAGTGTCAAGACAGGGAGGAATGGCTACACCTTC. It encodes CASSVKTGRNGYTF.

The J gene is TRBJ2-5, the V gene TRBV5-1; weak D call: TRBD1 (6 bases). V lost 3 bases, J lost 1 base, and 10 bases lay in between. This CDR3 has 14 residues. CDR1 and CDR2 (germline): SGHRS, YFSETQ. The CDR3 is CASSYGQLQETQYF. The CDR3 bases are TGCGCCAGCAGCTATGGACAGCTCCAAGAGACCCAGTACTTC.

V usage is TRBV28 and J usage is TRBJ1-4, with TRBD1 matching 11 bases. The length of the CDR3 is 13 residues. With 7 bases clipped from V and 10 bases from J, the junction kept 5 bases outside the gene matches. Germline V gene data show CDR1 as MDHEN and CDR2 as SYDVKM. The CDR3 DNA follows: TGTGCCAGCACCCTGGGACAGGGGGGAAAACTGTTTTTT. It encodes CASTLGQGGKLFF.

The chain recombines TRBV5-4 with TRBJ2-7; 15 positions match TRBD2. Germline-derived CDR1 and CDR2 are SGHNT and YYREEE (reference sequence). The CDR3 spans 17 residues. V gave up 3 bases and J gave up 2 bases; unmatched junction bases: 6. Here the CDR3 DNA reads TGTGCCAGCAGCTCCGGGACTAGCGGGAGGAGGGCCTACGAGCAGTACTTC. Translated: CASSSGTSGRRAYEQYF.

The V gene is TRBV28, the J gene TRBJ1-5; TRBD1 aligns across 8 bases. Germline CDR1 MDHEN, CDR2 SYDVKM. V dropped 3 bases and J dropped 1; count of bases not matched to a gene: 2. CDR3 length: 15 residues. CDR3 nucleotides: TGTGCCAGCAGTTTCCGACAGGGGAGCAATCAGCCCCAGCATTTT. Translated: CASSFRQGSNQPQHF. Filled out from reference TRBV28 and TRBJ1-5, the complete variable domain reads DVKVTQSSRYLVKRTGEKVFLECVQDMDHENMFWYRQDPGLGLRLIYFSYDVKMKEKGDIPEGYSVSREKKERFSLILESASTNQTSMYLCASSFRQGSNQPQHFGDGTRLSIL.

The chain combines TRBV10-2 with TRBJ2-1; D may be TRBD2 (5 bases). The CDR3 is made up of 15 amino acids. Germline lookup yields CDR1 WSHSY and CDR2 SAAADI. V was trimmed by 6 bases and J by 10 bases, leaving 22 bases between them. The CDR3 DNA reads TGCGCCAGCAGCCCACTAGTCGGTCGATCTTTCGAGCAGTTCTTC. Its translation: CASSPLVGRSFEQFF.

This clone was counted once. The genes are TRBV15 and TRBJ2-2; D may be TRBD2 (6 bases). CDR1 is LNHNV and CDR2 is YYDKDF in the germline V gene (reference sequence). Trimming cost V 0 bases and J 4 bases, with 12 bases left between them. This CDR3 is built from 16 residues. The CDR3 spells CATSRDPRGPTGELFF. CDR3 nucleotides: TGTGCCACCAGCAGAGATCCGCGGGGCCCCACCGGGGAGCTGTTTTTT.

The chain couples TRBV10-3 to TRBJ1-1; 8 bases agree with TRBD1. V lost 0 bases and J lost 4; bases outside the gene matches: 7. Germline CDR1 reads ENHRY; CDR2 reads SYGVKD. The CDR3 is 16 amino acids. The CDR3 protein is CAISESGTGLSTEAFF. The CDR3 DNA reads TGTGCCATCAGTGAGTCGGGGACAGGTTTAAGCACTGAAGCTTTCTTT.

This clone was picked up one time. The chain employs TRBV4-1 and TRBJ1-2; TRBD1 is a possible D gene (5 bases). The germline CDR1 and CDR2 sequences are MGHRA and YSYEKL. The CDR3 sequence is 16 residues long. V lost 4 bases to trimming and J lost 4 bases, with 19 bases between them. The CDR3 DNA follows: TGCGCCAGCAGCCCCCTTGGGGCGCAGCCCCCCTATGGCTACACCTTC. This encodes CASSPLGAQPPYGYTF.

The chain carries TRBV2 and TRBJ2-3, with D hard to call. This CDR3 region has 12 residues. Germline CDR1 is SNHLY and CDR2 is FYNNEI. Trimming shortened V by 8 bases and J by 1 base, and 7 bases separated the two germline ends. CDR3 in DNA: TGTGCCAGCGGCTTTGGCACAGATACGCAGTATTTT. It encodes CASGFGTDTQYF.

J is TRBJ1-1 and V is TRBV9; 10 bases match TRBD1. With 6 bases clipped from V and 5 bases from J, the junction kept 7 bases outside the gene matches. Germline V gene lookup returns CDR1 SGDLS and CDR2 YYNGEE. CDR3 size: 14 residues. This CDR3 reads CASTTTGGATEAFF. For the CDR3, the DNA is TGTGCCAGCACCACGACAGGGGGCGCGACTGAAGCTTTCTTT.

The chain recombines TRBV18 with TRBJ2-1, with TRBD2 matching 10 bases. The J segment lost 2 bases and the V segment lost 3 bases, leaving 4 bases of the junction unmatched. In germline, CDR1 is KGHSH, CDR2 LQKENI. The CDR3 sequence is 16 residues long. The CDR3 DNA follows: TGTGCCAGCTCACCTAGGACTAGCGGAACCTACAATGAGCAGTTCTTC. This codes for CASSPRTSGTYNEQFF.